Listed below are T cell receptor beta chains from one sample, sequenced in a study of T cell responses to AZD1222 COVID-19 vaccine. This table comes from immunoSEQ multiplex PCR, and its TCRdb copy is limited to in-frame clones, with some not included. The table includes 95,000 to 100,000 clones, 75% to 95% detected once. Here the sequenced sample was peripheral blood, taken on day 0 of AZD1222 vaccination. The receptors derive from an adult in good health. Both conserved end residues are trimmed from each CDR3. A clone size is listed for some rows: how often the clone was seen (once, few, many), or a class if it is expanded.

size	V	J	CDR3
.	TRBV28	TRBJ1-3	ASNSVGQGHSGNTIY
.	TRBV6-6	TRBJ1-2	ASSYRDLGDGGYT
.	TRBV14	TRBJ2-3	ASSPNTGRADTQY
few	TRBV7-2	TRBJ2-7	ASSFGLAAYEQY
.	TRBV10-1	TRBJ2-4	ASSEQESKNIQY
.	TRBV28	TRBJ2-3	ASSLSTGDTQY
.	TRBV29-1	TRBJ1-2	SVERGGYGYT
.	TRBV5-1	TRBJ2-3	ASSTRTGVTDGTQY
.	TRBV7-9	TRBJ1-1	ASSLAGGAF
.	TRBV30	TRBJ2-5	AWGREGTQY
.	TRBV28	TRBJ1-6	ASTRDGTNSPLH
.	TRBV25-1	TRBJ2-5	ASSQQTGRETQY
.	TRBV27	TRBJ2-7	ASKGTGSYEQY
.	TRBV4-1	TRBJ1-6	ASSRGSWNSPLH
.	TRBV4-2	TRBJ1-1	ASSQEQGVNTEAF
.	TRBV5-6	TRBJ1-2	ASSSSWGYT
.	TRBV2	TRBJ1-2	ASSAWGKERGYT
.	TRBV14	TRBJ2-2	ASSQEESWYTGELF
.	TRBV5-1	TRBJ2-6	ASSLNRPLGGANVLT
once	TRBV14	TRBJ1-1	ASSPIGDTEAF
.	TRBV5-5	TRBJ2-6	ASGAAGANVLT
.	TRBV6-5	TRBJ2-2	AGTNRGRVTRELF
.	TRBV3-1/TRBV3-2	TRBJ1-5	ASSQSVSSPQNQPQH
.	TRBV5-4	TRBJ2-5	ASSTDRGRWAGTQY
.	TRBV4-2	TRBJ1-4	ASSQDGRAIEKLF
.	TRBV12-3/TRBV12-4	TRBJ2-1	ASSKDYNEQF
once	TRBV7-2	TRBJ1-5	ASSGESNQPQH
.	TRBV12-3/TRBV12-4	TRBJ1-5	ASSLAGSGTQH
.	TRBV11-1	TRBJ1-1	ASTDRGLNTEAF
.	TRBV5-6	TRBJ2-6	ASSFFFSSYSGANVLT
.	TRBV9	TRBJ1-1	ASSARTGDLDTEAF
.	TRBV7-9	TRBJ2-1	ASAEIAGPQGEQF
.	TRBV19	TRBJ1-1	ASTIRVRGSGRELHTEAF
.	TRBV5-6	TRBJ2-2	ASSGGTGELF
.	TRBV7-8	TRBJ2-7	ASRLALDAYEQY
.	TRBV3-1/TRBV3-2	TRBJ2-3	ASSPPGVDTQY
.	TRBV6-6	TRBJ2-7	ASRISYEQY
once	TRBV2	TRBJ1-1	ASKIHYDRGSEAF
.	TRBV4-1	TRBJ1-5	ASSQDSAGSNQPQH
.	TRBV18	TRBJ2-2	ASSPQSRKTGPNTGELF
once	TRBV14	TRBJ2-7	ASSQDNEQY
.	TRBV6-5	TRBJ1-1	ASSYSEHTSNTEAF
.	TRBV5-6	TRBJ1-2	ASSETPGQVYGYT
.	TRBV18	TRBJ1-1	ASSPQGASTEAF
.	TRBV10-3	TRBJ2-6	AISGDRQQSGANVLT
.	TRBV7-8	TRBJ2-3	ASSSPLRGTDTQY
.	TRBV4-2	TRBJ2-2	ASSLLVGENTGELF
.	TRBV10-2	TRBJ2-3	ASRTIRDTQY
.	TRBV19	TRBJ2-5	ASSIASAGQETQY
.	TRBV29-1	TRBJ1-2	SAKGVTGQVGYT
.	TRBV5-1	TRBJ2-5	ASSPGLAGETQY
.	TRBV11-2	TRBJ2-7	ASSLGGNEQY
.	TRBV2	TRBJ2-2	ASSEPFSANTGELF
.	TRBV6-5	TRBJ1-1	ASRLTDGSNTEAF
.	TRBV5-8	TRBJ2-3	ASSSLGRVRDTQY